Detailed here is one T cell receptor beta chain. The antigen is undetermined. Repertoires were generated with immunoSEQ multiplex PCR, while TCRdb's copy carries only in-frame clones and drops some. The table has over 55,000 clones, about 91% seen once. The data belong to a study of OX40 agonist ivuxolimab in advanced cancers. As for the study in general: Prior anti-PD-1, anti-PD-L1 or anti-CTLA-4 therapy was allowed; around 40% had some. Broader study findings: Among the lowest levels of clonal expansion were found in partial responders at 0.1-3.0 mg/kg.

Unmatched junction bases numbered 10, after V lost 8 bases and J lost 4 bases. Germline V gene lookup returns CDR1 MDHEN and CDR2 SYDVKM. This CDR3 comprises 14 residues. Sequencing was performed on CD4+ or CD8+ T cells sorted from blood, taken in a trial of the OX40 agonist ivuxolimab. The sequence was collected from an adult with an advanced solid tumor such as melanoma, head and neck, liver or kidney cancer. The chain has TRBV28 and TRBJ2-7; TRBD2 aligns across 8 bases. CDR3 nucleotides: TGTGCCAGCTCCTCAGCGGGAGTTGTATACGAGCAGTACTTC. Translating gives CASSSAGVVYEQYF.